The T cell receptor (beta chain) under discussion was sequenced for a study of PD-1 blockade in classical Hodgkin lymphoma. Background on the study: Intravenous nivolumab at 3 mg/kg was given to patients every 2 weeks.

Repertoires were generated with immunoSEQ multiplex PCR, while TCRdb's copy carries only in-frame clones and drops some. The sample includes about 94,000 clones, about 88% seen only once; the top ten take about 10%. Whole-study findings and limits: Initiation of nivolumab under 1 year after ASCT led to exclusion of patients. The repertoire differences lack a defined cause, possibly disease activity or prior therapy.

A word on this clone: Its antigen remains unknown.

Every patient relapsed after autologous stem cell transplantation, and brentuximab vedotin exposure varied. The length of the CDR3 is 16 residues. Germline V gives CDR1 MDHEN, CDR2 SYDVKM. V was pared by 5 bases and J by 1 base, with 18 bases between. This specimen was peripheral blood mononuclear cells (PBMCs), taken before the second cycle of nivolumab. This receptor was taken from a human donor with classical Hodgkin lymphoma. This sequence joins TRBV28 and TRBJ2-7; D is possibly TRBD2 (7 bases). CDR3 amino acids: CASSTRRGAVSYEQYF. CDR3 in DNA: TGTGCCAGCAGTACACGACGGGGGGCTGTATCCTACGAGCAGTACTTC.